These 10 T cell receptor beta chains were sequenced from one sample in a study of graft-versus-host responses after intestinal transplantation. Their antigens remain unidentified. Sequencing used immunoSEQ multiplex PCR; TCRdb keeps in-frame clones, though not all of them. Of 85,000 to 100,000 clones in the sample, under 95% are singletons; the top ten hold 1.5% to 2.5%. The material sequenced was unstimulated CD8+ T cells sorted from spleen or lymph node cells, taken before intestinal transplant. All receptors derive from a human donor who received an intestinal transplant.

In this sample, this clone is medium-sized. This chain connects TRBV27 to TRBJ2-2, with 9 bases aligning to TRBD1. This CDR3 has 15 amino acids. Germline V gene lookup returns CDR1 MNHEY and CDR2 SMNVEV (reference sequence). The ends lost 3 bases at V and 6 bases at J; junction bases unmatched: 5. CDR3 sequence: CASSFSGTGSGELFF. CDR3 DNA sequence: TGTGCCAGCAGTTTCTCCGGGACAGGGTCCGGGGAGCTGTTTTTT.

The CDR3 nucleotides read TGTGCCAGCACAGGGCGGGGGACGGCCCCCTACGAGCAGTACTTC. Translating it yields CASTGRGTAPYEQYF. V is TRBV2 and J is TRBJ2-7; TRBD2 matches 7 bases. This CDR3 is 15 amino acids long. The ends lost 7 bases at V and 2 bases at J; junction bases unmatched: 11. The germline gives CDR1 SNHLY, CDR2 FYNNEI.

The table lists this clone with a count of one. The chain employs TRBV7-9 and TRBJ2-7; TRBD1 matches at 9 bases. J lost 2 bases, V lost 7 bases, and 9 bases had no gene match. CDR1 SEHNR and CDR2 FQNEAQ come from the germline V gene (reference sequence). CDR3 length: 15 amino acids. In nucleotides, the CDR3 is TGTGCCAGCAACTCTCTTGGACAGGGGACCTACGAGCAGTACTTC. Translating it yields CASNSLGQGTYEQYF.

The chain couples TRBV6-5 to TRBJ2-7, with D possibly TRBD1 on 6 matching bases. V dropped 0 bases and J dropped 6 bases, with 15 bases sitting between them. Germline CDR1 reads MNHEY; CDR2 reads SVGAGI. CDR3 length: 15 residues. The CDR3 loop is CASSYSSNVRGEQYF. The CDR3 nucleotides are TGTGCCAGCAGTTACTCTTCGAACGTCAGGGGCGAGCAGTACTTC.

The genes are TRBV5-6 and TRBJ2-7, with D tentatively TRBD2 (5 bases). The CDR3 runs to 13 residues. Germline V lookup: CDR1 SGHDT, CDR2 YYEEEE. The germline V and J ends were trimmed by 6 bases and 1 base, with 11 bases remaining between them. CDR3 residues: CASTWGVSYEQYF. The CDR3 DNA sequence: TGTGCCAGCACCTGGGGAGTATCCTACGAGCAGTACTTC.

This chain links TRBV5-8 with TRBJ2-7; a weak D match, TRBD2 (6 bases). The CDR3 spans 18 residues. Trimming left V 0 bases short and J 3 bases short, with 22 bases between. Germline CDR1 and CDR2: SGHTS and YDEGEE. The chain's CDR3 is CASSLATSWGTVNYEQYF. The CDR3 nucleotides are TGTGCCAGCAGCTTGGCGACGTCTTGGGGGACTGTAAACTACGAGCAGTACTTC.

The V gene is TRBV27, the J gene TRBJ1-2; D not resolved. The V and J ends lost 0 bases and 4 bases respectively, with 9 bases between them. The CDR3 is 14 amino acids. Germline assignment: CDR1 MNHEY and CDR2 SMNVEV (reference sequence). The CDR3 sequence: CASSLSGTSYGYTF. The CDR3 coding sequence is TGTGCCAGCAGTTTATCGGGCACCTCCTATGGCTACACCTTC.

The rearrangement joins TRBV7-9 to TRBJ1-2; D gene uncertain. Trimming stripped 4 bases from V and 4 bases from J, with 13 bases between. CDR3 length: 14 amino acids. Germline CDR1 SEHNR, CDR2 FQNEAQ (reference sequence). CDR3 loop: CASSSDPGPYGYTF. CDR3 in DNA: TGTGCCAGCAGCTCCGACCCAGGCCCCTATGGCTACACCTTC.

The chain recombines TRBV29-1 with TRBJ1-2; no definite D call. This CDR3 spans 13 amino acids. The V end lost 8 bases, the J end lost 3 bases, and 16 bases lay between the germline ends. Germline CDR1 SQVTM, CDR2 ANQGSEA. This CDR3 reads CSSRHNGDYGYTF. As DNA, the CDR3 is TGCAGCTCCCGACACAACGGGGACTATGGCTACACCTTC.

J is TRBJ2-2 and V is TRBV30; 7 nucleotides align to TRBD1. In germline, CDR1 is GTSNPN, CDR2 SVGIG (reference sequence). V shed 5 bases, J shed 0 bases, and the junction held 3 bases outside the gene matches. The CDR3 is 14 amino acids. In nucleotides, the CDR3 is TGTGCCTGGGGGGACAGCCCGAACACCGGGGAGCTGTTTTTT. Translated, it gives CAWGDSPNTGELFF.